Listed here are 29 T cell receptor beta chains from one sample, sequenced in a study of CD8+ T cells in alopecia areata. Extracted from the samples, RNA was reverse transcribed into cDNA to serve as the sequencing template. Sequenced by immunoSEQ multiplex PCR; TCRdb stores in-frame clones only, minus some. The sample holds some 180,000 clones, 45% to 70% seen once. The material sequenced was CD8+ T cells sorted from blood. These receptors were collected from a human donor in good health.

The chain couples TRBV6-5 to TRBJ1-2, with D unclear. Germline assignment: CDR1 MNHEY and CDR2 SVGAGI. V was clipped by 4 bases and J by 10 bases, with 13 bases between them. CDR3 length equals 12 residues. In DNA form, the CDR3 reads TGTGCCAGCAGTTCAGGTACCGGGGACTACACCTTC. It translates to CASSSGTGDYTF.

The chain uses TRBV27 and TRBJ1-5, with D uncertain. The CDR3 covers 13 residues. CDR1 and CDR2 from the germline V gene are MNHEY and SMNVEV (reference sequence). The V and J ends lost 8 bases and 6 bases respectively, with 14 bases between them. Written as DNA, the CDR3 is TGTGCCAGCGGAGTCACCACGGGTCAGCCCCAGCATTTT. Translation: CASGVTTGQPQHF.

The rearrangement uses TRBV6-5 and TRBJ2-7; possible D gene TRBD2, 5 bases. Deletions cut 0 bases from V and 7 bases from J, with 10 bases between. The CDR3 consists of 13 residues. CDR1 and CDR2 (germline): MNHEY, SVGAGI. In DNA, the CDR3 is TGTGCCAGCAGTTACTCCGGACCGGGAGAGCAGTACTTC. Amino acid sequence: CASSYSGPGEQYF.

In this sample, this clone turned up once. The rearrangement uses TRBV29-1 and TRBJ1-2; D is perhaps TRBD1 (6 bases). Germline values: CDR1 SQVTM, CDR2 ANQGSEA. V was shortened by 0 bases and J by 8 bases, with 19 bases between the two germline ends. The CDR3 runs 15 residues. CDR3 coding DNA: TGCAGCGTTGAAGAGAGGGGAACAGGGAAGGGCGGCTACACCTTC. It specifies CSVEERGTGKGGYTF.

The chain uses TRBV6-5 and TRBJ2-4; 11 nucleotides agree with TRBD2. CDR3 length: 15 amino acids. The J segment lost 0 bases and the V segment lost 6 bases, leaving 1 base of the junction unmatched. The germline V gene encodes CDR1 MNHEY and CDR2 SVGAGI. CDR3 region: CASRLAGAAKNIQYF. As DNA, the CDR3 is TGTGCCAGCAGACTAGCGGGGGCAGCCAAAAACATTCAGTACTTC.

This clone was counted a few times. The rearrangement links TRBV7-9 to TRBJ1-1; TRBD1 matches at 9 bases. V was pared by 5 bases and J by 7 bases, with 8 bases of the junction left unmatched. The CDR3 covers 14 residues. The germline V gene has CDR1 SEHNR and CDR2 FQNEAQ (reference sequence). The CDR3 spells CASSDTQGAFEAFF. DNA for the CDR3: TGTGCCAGCAGCGACACACAGGGGGCGTTTGAAGCTTTCTTT.

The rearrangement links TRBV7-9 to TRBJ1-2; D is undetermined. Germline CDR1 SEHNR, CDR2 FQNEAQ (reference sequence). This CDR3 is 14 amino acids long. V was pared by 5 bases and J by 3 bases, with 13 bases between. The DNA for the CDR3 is TGTGCCAGCAGCCCGAGCAACGGGGACTATGGCTACACCTTC. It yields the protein CASSPSNGDYGYTF. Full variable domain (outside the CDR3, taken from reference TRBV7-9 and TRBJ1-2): DTGVSQNPRHKITKRGQNVTFRCDPISEHNRLYWYRQTLGQGPEFLTYFQNEAQLEKSRLLSDRFSAERPKGSFSTLEIQRTEQGDSAMYLCASSPSNGDYGYTFGSGTRLTVV.

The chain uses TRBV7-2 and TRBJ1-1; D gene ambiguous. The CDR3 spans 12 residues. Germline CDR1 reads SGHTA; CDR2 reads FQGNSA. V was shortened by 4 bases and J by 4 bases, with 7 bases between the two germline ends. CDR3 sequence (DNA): TGTGCCAGCAGCTCGCCGCCCACTGAAGCTTTCTTT. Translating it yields CASSSPPTEAFF.

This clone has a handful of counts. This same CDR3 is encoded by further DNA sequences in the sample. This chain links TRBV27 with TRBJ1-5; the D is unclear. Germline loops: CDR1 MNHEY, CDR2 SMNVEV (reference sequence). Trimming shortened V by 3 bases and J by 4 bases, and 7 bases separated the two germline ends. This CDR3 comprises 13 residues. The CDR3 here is CASSFGGNQPQHF. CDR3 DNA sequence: TGTGCCAGCAGTTTTGGAGGGAATCAGCCCCAGCATTTT.

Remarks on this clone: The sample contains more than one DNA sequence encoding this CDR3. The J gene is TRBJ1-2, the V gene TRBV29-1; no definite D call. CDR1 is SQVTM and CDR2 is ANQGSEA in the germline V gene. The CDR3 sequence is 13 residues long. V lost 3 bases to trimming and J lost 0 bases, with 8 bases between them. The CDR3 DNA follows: TGCAGCGTTGAGGGTGGGGCTAACTATGGCTACACCTTC. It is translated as CSVEGGANYGYTF.

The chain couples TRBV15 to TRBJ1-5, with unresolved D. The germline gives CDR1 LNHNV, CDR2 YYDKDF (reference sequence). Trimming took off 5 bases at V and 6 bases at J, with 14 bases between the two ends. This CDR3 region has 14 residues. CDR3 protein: CATSDSGGFQPQHF. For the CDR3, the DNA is TGTGCCACCAGCGATTCGGGAGGGTTTCAGCCCCAGCATTTT. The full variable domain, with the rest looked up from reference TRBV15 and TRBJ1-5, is DAMVIQNPRYQVTQFGKPVTLSCSQTLNHNVMYWYQQKSSQAPKLLFHYYDKDFNNEADTPDNFQSRRPNTSFCFLDIRSPGLGDTAMYLCATSDSGGFQPQHFGDGTRLSIL.

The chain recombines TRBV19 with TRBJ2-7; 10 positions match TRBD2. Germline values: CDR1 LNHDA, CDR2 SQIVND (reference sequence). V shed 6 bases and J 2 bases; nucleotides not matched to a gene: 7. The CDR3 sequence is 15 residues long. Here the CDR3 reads CASSTSTSGTYEQYF. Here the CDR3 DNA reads TGTGCCAGTAGCACTTCCACTAGCGGGACCTACGAGCAGTACTTC.

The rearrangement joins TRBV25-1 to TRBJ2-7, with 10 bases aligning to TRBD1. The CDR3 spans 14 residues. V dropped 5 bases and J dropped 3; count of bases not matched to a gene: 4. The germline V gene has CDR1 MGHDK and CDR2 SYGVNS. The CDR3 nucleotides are TGTGCCAGCAGTATAGGGACAGGGGACTACGAGCAGTACTTC. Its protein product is CASSIGTGDYEQYF.

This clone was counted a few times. The CDR3 nucleotides read TGTGCCAGCCGAGGGACTAGCGGGGGTTACAATGAGCAGTTCTTC. It codes for CASRGTSGGYNEQFF. V usage is TRBV2 and J usage is TRBJ2-1, with 14 bases lining up with TRBD2. J lost 4 bases, V lost 8 bases, and 4 bases had no gene match. Germline V lookup: CDR1 SNHLY, CDR2 FYNNEI. The CDR3 contains 15 residues.

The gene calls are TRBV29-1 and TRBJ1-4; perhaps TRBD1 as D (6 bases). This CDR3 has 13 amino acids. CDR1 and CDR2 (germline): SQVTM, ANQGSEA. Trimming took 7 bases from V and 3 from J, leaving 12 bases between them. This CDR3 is CSGLTGPNEKLFF. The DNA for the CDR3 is TGCAGCGGGCTTACAGGGCCTAATGAAAAACTGTTTTTT.

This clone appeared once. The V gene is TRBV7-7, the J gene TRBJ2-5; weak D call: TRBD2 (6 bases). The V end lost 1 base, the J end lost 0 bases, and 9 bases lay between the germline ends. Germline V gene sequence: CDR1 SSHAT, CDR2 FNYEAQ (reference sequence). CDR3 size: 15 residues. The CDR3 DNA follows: TGTGCCAGCAGCTTAGAGTGGGGGGACCAAGAGACCCAGTACTTC. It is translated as CASSLEWGDQETQYF.

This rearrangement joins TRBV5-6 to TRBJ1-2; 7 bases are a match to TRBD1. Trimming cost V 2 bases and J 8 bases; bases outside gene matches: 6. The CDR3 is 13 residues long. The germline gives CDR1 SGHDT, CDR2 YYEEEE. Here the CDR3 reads CASSFRGGDGYTF. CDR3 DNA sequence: TGTGCCAGCAGCTTCAGAGGGGGCGACGGCTACACCTTC.

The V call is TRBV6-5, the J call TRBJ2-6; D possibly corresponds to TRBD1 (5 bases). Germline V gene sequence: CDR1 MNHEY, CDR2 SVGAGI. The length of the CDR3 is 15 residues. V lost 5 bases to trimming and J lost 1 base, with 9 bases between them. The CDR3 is CASSLQGSGANVLTF. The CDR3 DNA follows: TGTGCCAGCAGTCTGCAGGGATCTGGGGCCAACGTCCTGACTTTC.

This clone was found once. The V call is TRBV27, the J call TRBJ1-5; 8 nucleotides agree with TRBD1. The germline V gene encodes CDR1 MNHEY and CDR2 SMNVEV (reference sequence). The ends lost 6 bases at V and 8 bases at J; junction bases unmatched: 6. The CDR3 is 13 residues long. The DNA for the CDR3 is TGTGCCAGCAGCCAGACAGGGGTTAAGCCCCAGCATTTT. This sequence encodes CASSQTGVKPQHF.

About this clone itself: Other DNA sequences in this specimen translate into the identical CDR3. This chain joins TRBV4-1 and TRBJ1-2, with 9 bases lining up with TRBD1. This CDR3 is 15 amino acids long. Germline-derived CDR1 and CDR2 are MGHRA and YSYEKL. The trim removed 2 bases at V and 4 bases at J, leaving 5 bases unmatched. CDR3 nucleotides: TGCGCCAGCAGCCAACCGGGACAGGGATTCTATGGCTACACCTTC. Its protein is CASSQPGQGFYGYTF.

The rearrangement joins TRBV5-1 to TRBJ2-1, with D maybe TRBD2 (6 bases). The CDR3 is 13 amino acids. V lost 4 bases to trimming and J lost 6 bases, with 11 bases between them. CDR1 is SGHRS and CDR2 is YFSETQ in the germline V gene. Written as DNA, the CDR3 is TGCGCCAGCAGCCCGGGACTTTTCAATGAGCAGTTCTTC. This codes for CASSPGLFNEQFF.

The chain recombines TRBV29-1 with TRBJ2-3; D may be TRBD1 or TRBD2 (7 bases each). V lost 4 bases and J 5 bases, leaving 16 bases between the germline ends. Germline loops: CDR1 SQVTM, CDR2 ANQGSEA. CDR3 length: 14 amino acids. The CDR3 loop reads CSVVGGGAEDTQYF. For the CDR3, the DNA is TGCAGCGTTGTGGGAGGGGGCGCGGAAGATACGCAGTATTTT.

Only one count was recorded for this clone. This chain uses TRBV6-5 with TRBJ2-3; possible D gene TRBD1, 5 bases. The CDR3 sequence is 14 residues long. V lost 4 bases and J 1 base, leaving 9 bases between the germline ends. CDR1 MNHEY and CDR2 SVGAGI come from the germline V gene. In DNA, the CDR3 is TGTGCCAGCAGTTTTGGCAGGGGCACAGATACGCAGTATTTT. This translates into CASSFGRGTDTQYF.

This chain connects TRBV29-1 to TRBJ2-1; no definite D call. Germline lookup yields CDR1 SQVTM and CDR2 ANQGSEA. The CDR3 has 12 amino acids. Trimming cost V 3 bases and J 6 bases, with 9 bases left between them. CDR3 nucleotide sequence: TGCAGCGTTGAGGGTAGTTTCAATGAGCAGTTCTTC. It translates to CSVEGSFNEQFF.

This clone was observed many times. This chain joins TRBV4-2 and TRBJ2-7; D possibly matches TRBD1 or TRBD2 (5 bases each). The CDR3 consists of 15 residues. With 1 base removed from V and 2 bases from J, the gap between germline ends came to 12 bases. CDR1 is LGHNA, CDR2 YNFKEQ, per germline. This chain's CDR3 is CASSQGDDSPYEQYF. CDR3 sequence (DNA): TGTGCCAGCAGCCAAGGGGACGACAGCCCCTACGAGCAGTACTTC.

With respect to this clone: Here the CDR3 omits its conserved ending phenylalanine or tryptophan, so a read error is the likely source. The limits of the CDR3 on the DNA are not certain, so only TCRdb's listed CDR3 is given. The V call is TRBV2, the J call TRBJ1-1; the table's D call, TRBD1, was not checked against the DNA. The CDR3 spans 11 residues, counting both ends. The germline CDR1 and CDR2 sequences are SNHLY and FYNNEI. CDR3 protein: CASSEGTQASL.

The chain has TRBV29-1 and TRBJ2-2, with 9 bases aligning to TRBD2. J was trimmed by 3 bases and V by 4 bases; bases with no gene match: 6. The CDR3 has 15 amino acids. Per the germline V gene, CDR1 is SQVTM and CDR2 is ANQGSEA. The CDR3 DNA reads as TGCAGCGTTGCGGCTAGCGGGGATCACACCGGGGAGCTGTTTTTT. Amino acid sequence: CSVAASGDHTGELFF.

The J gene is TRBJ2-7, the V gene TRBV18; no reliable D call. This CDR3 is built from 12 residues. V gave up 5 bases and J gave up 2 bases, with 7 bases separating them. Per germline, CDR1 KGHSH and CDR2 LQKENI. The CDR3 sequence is CASSDTPYEQYF. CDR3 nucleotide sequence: TGTGCCAGCTCAGATACCCCCTACGAGCAGTACTTC.

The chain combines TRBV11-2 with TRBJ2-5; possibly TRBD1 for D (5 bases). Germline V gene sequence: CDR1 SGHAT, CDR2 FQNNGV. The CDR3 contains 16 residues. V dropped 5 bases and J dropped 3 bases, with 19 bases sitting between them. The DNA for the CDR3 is TGTGCCAGCAGCCTCCCGATTTGGGGCCAAGAAGAGACCCAGTACTTC. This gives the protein CASSLPIWGQEETQYF.